The 28 T cell receptor beta chains below were found in one sample sequenced in a study of response to subunit inactivated influenza vaccine. From the RT-PCR reads, TCRdb called clonotypes with MiXCR, one entry per CDR3 protein. The sample contains some 800,000 distinct CDR3 sequences, approximately 21% of which appear only once. The starting material was PBMCs from blood, obtained 4 to 6 days after vaccination. These receptor sequences come from a man between 45 and 60 years old who received an inactivated influenza vaccine.

This clonotype was counted a few times. This chain links TRBV7-6 with TRBJ2-7, with unresolved D. There are 16 residues in the CDR3. The V end lost 1 base, the J end lost 0 bases, and 13 bases lay between the germline ends. CDR1 is SGHVS and CDR2 is FNYEAQ in the germline V gene. CDR3 in amino acids: CASSLGSGPSSYEQYF. Written as DNA, the CDR3 is TGTGCCAGCAGCTTAGGGTCCGGACCGAGCTCCTACGAGCAGTACTTC.

This clonotype has a count of ten or more. The rearrangement links TRBV7-2 to TRBJ2-3; weak D call: TRBD2 (6 bases). This CDR3 has 15 amino acids. The V gene lost 1 base and the J gene lost 5 bases, with 13 bases spanning the gap. Germline CDR1 SGHTA, CDR2 FQGNSA. This CDR3 reads CASSLGGTLRDTQYF. The CDR3 DNA sequence: TGTGCCAGCAGCTTAGGGGGGACTCTCCGAGATACGCAGTATTTT.

The chain carries TRBV5-5 and TRBJ2-7; 10 nucleotides match TRBD2. J lost 3 bases, V lost 4 bases, and 10 bases had no gene match. The CDR3 has 16 residues. The germline gives CDR1 SGHKS, CDR2 YYEKEE (reference sequence). This chain's CDR3 is CASSLGTSGAFYEQYF. The CDR3 DNA sequence: TGTGCCAGCAGCCTTGGCACTAGCGGGGCGTTCTACGAGCAGTACTTC.

In this sample, this clonotype turned up a few times. The chain combines TRBV10-3 with TRBJ2-1, with a possible D match to TRBD2 (5 bases). This CDR3 spans 14 amino acids. Germline CDR1 and CDR2: ENHRY and SYGVKD. V gave up 0 bases and J gave up 6 bases, with 9 bases separating them. CDR3 bases: TGTGCCATCAGTGAGTCAGAGGGCGGCAATGAGCAGTTCTTC. It specifies CAISESEGGNEQFF.

In this sample, this clonotype turned up a few times. This chain joins TRBV10-3 and TRBJ2-6; the D gene is possibly TRBD1 (5 bases). Germline values: CDR1 ENHRY, CDR2 SYGVKD. The CDR3 consists of 17 residues. V lost 8 bases and J 0 bases, leaving 17 bases between the germline ends. The CDR3 region is CAISRGFKPSGANVLTF. Here the CDR3 DNA reads TGTGCCATCTCAAGGGGCTTCAAGCCCTCTGGGGCCAACGTCCTGACTTTC.

This clonotype turned up a few times. The chain carries TRBV2 and TRBJ2-3; D gene unclear. Trimming took 5 bases from V and 6 from J, leaving 18 bases between them. The CDR3 is 15 residues long. The germline gives CDR1 SNHLY, CDR2 FYNNEI. The CDR3: CASSYSTRPWDTQYF. The CDR3 DNA is TGTGCCAGCAGTTATTCTACACGACCGTGGGATACGCAGTATTTT.

This clonotype was picked up a small number of times. V gene TRBV29-1 combines with J gene TRBJ1-1; perhaps TRBD1 as D (5 bases). Germline CDR1 and CDR2: SQVTM and ANQGSEA. The CDR3 sequence is 13 residues long. The V end lost 7 bases, the J end lost 3 bases, and 15 bases lay between the germline ends. CDR3 nucleotides: TGCAGCGCCCCCGCCAGGGATGACACTGAAGCTTTCTTT. This gives the protein CSAPARDDTEAFF.

This clonotype turned up a few times. This chain uses TRBV20-1 with TRBJ2-1, with TRBD2 matching 8 bases. The CDR3 contains 15 residues. CDR1 is DFQATT and CDR2 is SNEGSKA in the germline V gene (reference sequence). With 8 bases clipped from V and 4 bases from J, the junction kept 13 bases outside the gene matches. CDR3 sequence: CSSPPRRGEYNEQFF. For the CDR3, the DNA is TGCAGTTCACCCCCCAGGCGGGGGGAATACAATGAGCAGTTCTTC.

The chain employs TRBV29-1 and TRBJ2-2; D call uncertain. Germline V gene data show CDR1 as SQVTM and CDR2 as ANQGSEA. V shed 3 bases and J shed 1 base, with 6 bases lying between them. The CDR3 is made up of 13 amino acids. The CDR3 region has the DNA TGCAGCGTTGAGTTATGGAACACCGGGGAGCTGTTTTTT. This codes for CSVELWNTGELFF.

The chain employs TRBV15 and TRBJ2-5; TRBD1 agrees at 7 bases. The J segment lost 9 bases and the V segment lost 2 bases, leaving 9 bases of the junction unmatched. The CDR3 covers 14 residues. The germline V gene encodes CDR1 LNHNV and CDR2 YYDKDF (reference sequence). As DNA, the CDR3 is TGTGCCACCAGCAGATCCTACAGGGGACCGGCCCAGTACTTC. It specifies CATSRSYRGPAQYF.

This chain joins TRBV9 and TRBJ2-2, with unresolved D. The CDR3 has 15 residues. Germline-derived CDR1 and CDR2 are SGDLS and YYNGEE. Trimming shortened V by 0 bases and J by 1 base, and 7 bases separated the two germline ends. CDR3 loop: CASSVEAGNTGELFF. The CDR3 DNA follows: TGTGCCAGCAGCGTAGAGGCAGGGAACACCGGGGAGCTGTTTTTT.

This clonotype was recorded a few times. V usage is TRBV20-1 and J usage is TRBJ1-1, with D unresolved. CDR3 length: 11 amino acids. Germline V gives CDR1 DFQATT, CDR2 SNEGSKA (reference sequence). The CDR3 region is CRGERNTEAFF. Here the CDR3 DNA reads TGCAGGGGAGAGAGGAACACTGAAGCTTTCTTT.

In this sample, this clonotype turned up a few times. This sequence joins TRBV12-3 or TRBV12-4 and TRBJ2-1; D not resolved. The V end lost 6 bases, the J end lost 9 bases, and 15 bases lay between the germline ends. The CDR3 covers 13 residues. The CDR3 protein is CASSFSARTEQFF. CDR3 nucleotide sequence: TGTGCCAGCAGCTTCTCCGCAAGGACTGAGCAGTTCTTC.

The rearrangement joins TRBV3-1 to TRBJ2-7; 7 nucleotides agree with TRBD1. The germline gives CDR1 LGHDT, CDR2 YNNKEL (reference sequence). This CDR3 has 12 amino acids. With 2 bases clipped from V and 9 bases from J, the junction kept 4 bases outside the gene matches. CDR3 protein: CASSQIQGRQYF. The CDR3 region has the DNA TGTGCCAGCAGCCAAATACAGGGGCGGCAGTACTTC.

J is TRBJ2-7 and V is TRBV11-2; D perhaps matches TRBD2 (5 bases). The CDR3 totals 14 residues. The V end lost 2 bases, the J end lost 2 bases, and 10 bases lay between the germline ends. Germline V CDR1 and CDR2: SGHAT, FQNNGV. The CDR3, as DNA: TGTGCCAGCAGCTTAACGGACGGGACCTACGAGCAGTACTTC. This gives the protein CASSLTDGTYEQYF.

This chain's CDR3 is CSAISGETQYF. DNA of the CDR3: TGCAGTGCTATATCGGGGGAGACCCAGTACTTC. This chain links TRBV20-1 with TRBJ2-5; TRBD2 might be the D (5 bases). The germline V gene has CDR1 DFQATT and CDR2 SNEGSKA (reference sequence). V gave up 4 bases and J gave up 5 bases, with 8 bases separating them. This CDR3 contains 11 residues.

The chain joins TRBV20-1 to TRBJ2-5, with 8 bases aligning to TRBD2. This CDR3 spans 14 amino acids. Trimming cost V 3 bases and J 2 bases; bases outside gene matches: 5. Germline V CDR1 and CDR2: DFQATT, SNEGSKA (reference sequence). CDR3 region: CSARVTSGQETQYF. The CDR3 coding sequence is TGCAGTGCTAGGGTTACTAGCGGACAAGAGACCCAGTACTTC.

The chain has TRBV11-2 and TRBJ2-1; no reliable D call. CDR1 and CDR2 (germline): SGHAT, FQNNGV. Trimming left V 6 bases short and J 5 bases short, with 5 bases between. This CDR3 contains 11 residues. This CDR3 is CASRRNNEQFF. In DNA form, the CDR3 reads TGTGCCAGCAGACGTAACAATGAGCAGTTCTTC.

This chain links TRBV28 with TRBJ2-7, with D perhaps TRBD1 or TRBD2 (5 bases each). V was shortened by 6 bases and J by 2 bases, with 17 bases between the two germline ends. The germline gives CDR1 MDHEN, CDR2 SYDVKM. The CDR3 spans 15 residues. The CDR3 region has the DNA TGTGCCAGCAGGTCCCCGGGACCGCTAACCTACGAGCAGTACTTC. It is translated as CASRSPGPLTYEQYF.

This chain uses TRBV10-3 with TRBJ1-5; D not resolved. CDR3 length: 15 residues. Germline CDR1 is ENHRY and CDR2 is SYGVKD. Trimming shortened V by 2 bases and J by 1 base, and 9 bases separated the two germline ends. CDR3 nucleotides: TGTGCCATCAGTGAGATGGGCGAAAGCAATCAGCCCCAGCATTTT. It yields the protein CAISEMGESNQPQHF.

In this sample, this clonotype turned up a few times. V is TRBV4-1 and J is TRBJ2-5, with D unclear. V shed 2 bases and J shed 1 base, with 8 bases lying between them. The CDR3 runs 14 residues. Germline lookup yields CDR1 MGHRA and CDR2 YSYEKL. The CDR3: CASSQRQSQETQYF. DNA of the CDR3: TGCGCCAGCAGCCAAAGGCAGTCCCAAGAGACCCAGTACTTC.

The chain has TRBV7-3 and TRBJ2-3; D unresolved. The germline V gene has CDR1 SGHTA and CDR2 FQGTGA. The V and J ends lost 5 bases and 6 bases respectively, with 12 bases between them. This CDR3 region has 13 residues. The CDR3 DNA reads TGTGCCAGCAGCCTCAGAGACTTCGATACGCAGTATTTT. As protein: CASSLRDFDTQYF. Supplemented by reference TRBV7-3 and TRBJ2-3, the full variable domain reads GAGVSQTPSNKVTEKGKYVELRCDPISGHTALYWYRQSLGQGPEFLIYFQGTGAADDSGLPNDRFFAVRPEGSVSTLKIQRTERGDSAVYLCASSLRDFDTQYFGPGTRLTVL.

The chain uses TRBV7-2 and TRBJ1-5; 7 bases agree with TRBD1. With V trimmed by 0 bases and J by 4 bases, 3 bases remained unmatched. The CDR3 has 15 amino acids. The germline gives CDR1 SGHTA, CDR2 FQGNSA. CDR3 sequence (DNA): TGTGCCAGCAGCTTAGCTGGGACAGCTAATCAGCCCCAGCATTTT. Translated: CASSLAGTANQPQHF. The variable domain in full, with the rest retrieved from reference TRBV7-2 and TRBJ1-5, is GAGVSQSPSNKVTEKGKDVELRCDPISGHTALYWYRQSLGQGLEFLIYFQGNSAPDKSGLPSDRFSAERTGGSVSTLTIQRTQQEDSAVYLCASSLAGTANQPQHFGDGTRLSIL.

CDR3 region: CASSLATGVGDEQFF. In DNA form, the CDR3 reads TGTGCCAGCAGCTTAGCGACAGGGGTCGGCGATGAGCAGTTCTTC. The chain combines TRBV7-2 with TRBJ2-1; 8 bases align to TRBD1. Germline trimming cut 0 bases from V and 8 bases from J; bases unmatched to any gene: 6. The length of the CDR3 is 15 residues. Per germline, CDR1 SGHTA and CDR2 FQGNSA.

This clonotype was picked up many times. The rearrangement links TRBV28 to TRBJ2-2, with D perhaps given as TRBD1 or TRBD2 (6 bases each). The V gene's germline CDR1 is MDHEN and CDR2 SYDVKM. Trimming shortened V by 7 bases and J by 5 bases, and 11 bases separated the two germline ends. The CDR3 length is 13 residues. CDR3 in DNA: TGTGCCAGCAAGGAAGGGGGGACCGGGGAGCTGTTTTTT. This gives the protein CASKEGGTGELFF. Looking up the rest from reference TRBV28 and TRBJ2-2 gives the full variable domain: DVKVTQSSRYLVKRTGEKVFLECVQDMDHENMFWYRQDPGLGLRLIYFSYDVKMKEKGDIPEGYSVSREKKERFSLILESASTNQTSMYLCASKEGGTGELFFGEGSRLTVL.

A few counts support this clonotype. V gene TRBV7-8 combines with J gene TRBJ1-1; the D gene is possibly TRBD1 (6 bases). CDR3 length: 13 residues. Deletions cut 2 bases from V and 7 bases from J, with 11 bases between. Germline V lookup: CDR1 SGHVS, CDR2 FQNEAQ. CDR3 residues: CASSLYRDIEAFF. For the CDR3, the DNA is TGTGCCAGCAGCTTATACAGGGATATTGAAGCTTTCTTT.

This clonotype was found a few times. This chain connects TRBV28 to TRBJ1-1, with 7 bases matching TRBD1. The CDR3 contains 19 residues. Germline lookup yields CDR1 MDHEN and CDR2 SYDVKM. V lost 5 bases to trimming and J lost 0 bases; unmatched junction nucleotides: 18. The CDR3 loop is CASSPAPGTVSNMNTEAFF. The DNA of the CDR3 is TGTGCCAGCAGTCCCGCACCCGGGACAGTGAGTAACATGAACACTGAAGCTTTCTTT. The full variable domain, with the rest looked up from reference TRBV28 and TRBJ1-1, is DVKVTQSSRYLVKRTGEKVFLECVQDMDHENMFWYRQDPGLGLRLIYFSYDVKMKEKGDIPEGYSVSREKKERFSLILESASTNQTSMYLCASSPAPGTVSNMNTEAFFGQGTRLTVV.

This clonotype was recorded a few times. This chain joins TRBV7-9 and TRBJ2-2; a weak D match, TRBD2 (6 bases). Trimming removed 5 bases from V and 5 bases from J, with 18 bases in between. CDR1 and CDR2 from the germline V gene are SEHNR and FQNEAQ (reference sequence). The CDR3 has 16 amino acids. CDR3 protein: CASSALNLRGTGELFF. The DNA of the CDR3 is TGTGCCAGCAGCGCCCTGAACTTACGGGGGACCGGGGAGCTGTTTTTT.